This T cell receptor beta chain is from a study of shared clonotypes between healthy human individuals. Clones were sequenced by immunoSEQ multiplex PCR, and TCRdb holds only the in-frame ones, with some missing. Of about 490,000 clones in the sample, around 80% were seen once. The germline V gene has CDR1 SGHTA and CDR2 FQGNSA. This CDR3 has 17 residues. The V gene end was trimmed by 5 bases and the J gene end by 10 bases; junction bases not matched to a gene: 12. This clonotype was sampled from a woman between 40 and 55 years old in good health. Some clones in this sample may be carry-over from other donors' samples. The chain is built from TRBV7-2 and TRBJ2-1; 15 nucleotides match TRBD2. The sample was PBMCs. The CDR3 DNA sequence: TGTGCCAGCAGCGTAGGCGGACTAGCGGGAGGGAGTGAAGAGCAGTTCTTC. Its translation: CASSVGGLAGGSEEQFF.